These 18 T cell receptor beta chains were sequenced from one sample in a study of siplizumab effects on memory and regulatory T cells. Some clones are missing from TCRdb's copy, which holds only in-frame ones; the method was immunoSEQ multiplex PCR. The profile shows fewer than 120,000 clones, 80% to 95% of them singletons. Specimen: CD4+ T cells sorted from blood. The receptors here all came from a human donor in good health.

V and J are TRBV23-1 and TRBJ2-1, with 8 bases matching TRBD2. TRBV23-1 is an open reading frame, and its role is uncertain. Trimming removed 4 bases from V and 2 bases from J; junction bases left unmatched: 10. The CDR3 sequence is 17 residues long. Here the CDR3 DNA reads TGCGCCAGCAGTCCCCACAAGGCGGGAGGCCCCTACAATGAGCAGTTCTTC. Protein: CASSPHKAGGPYNEQFF.

The genes are TRBV5-1 and TRBJ2-3, with TRBD2 matching over 10 bases. The trim removed 3 bases at V and 6 bases at J, leaving 13 bases unmatched. Germline-derived CDR1 and CDR2 are SGHRS and YFSETQ. The CDR3 is made up of 17 amino acids. Written as DNA, the CDR3 is TGCGCCAGCAGCTCCCCGGGACTAGCGTTTGCATCTGATACGCAGTATTTT. This sequence encodes CASSSPGLAFASDTQYF. Full variable domain (missing parts from reference TRBV5-1 and TRBJ2-3): KAGVTQTPRYLIKTRGQQVTLSCSPISGHRSVSWYQQTPGQGLQFLFEYFSETQRNKGNFPGRFSGRQFSNSRSEMNVSTLELGDSALYLCASSSPGLAFASDTQYFGPGTRLTVL.

This clone appeared a single time. The chain recombines TRBV30 with TRBJ2-1, with a tentative D call TRBD2 (6 bases). The germline CDR1 and CDR2 sequences are GTSNPN and SVGIG (reference sequence). V shed 2 bases and J shed 8 bases, with 13 bases lying between them. There are 13 residues in the CDR3. Written as DNA, the CDR3 is TGTGCCTGGAGTTTGGGACTCGAGGATGAGCAGTTCTTC. It is translated as CAWSLGLEDEQFF. Using reference TRBV30 and TRBJ2-1 for the parts outside the CDR3, the full variable domain is SQTIHQWPATLVQPVGSPLSLECTVEGTSNPNLYWYRQAAGRGLQLLFYSVGIGQISSEVPQNLSASRPQDRQFILSSKKLLLSDSGFYLCAWSLGLEDEQFFGPGTRLTVL.

J is TRBJ1-2 and V is TRBV4-2; the D is unclear. The CDR3 covers 14 residues. The germline V gene encodes CDR1 LGHNA and CDR2 YNFKEQ. V lost 3 bases, J lost 8 bases, and 16 bases lay in between. This CDR3 is CASSQGPLGSGYTF. CDR3 DNA sequence: TGTGCCAGCAGCCAGGGTCCACTAGGATCAGGCTACACCTTC.

This chain links TRBV5-1 with TRBJ2-2, with 8 bases lining up with TRBD2. The trim removed 9 bases at V and 4 bases at J, leaving 11 bases unmatched. CDR1 SGHRS and CDR2 YFSETQ come from the germline V gene. The CDR3 runs to 15 residues. Here the CDR3 reads CATREGTLSTGELFF. As DNA, the CDR3 is TGCGCCACCCGGGAGGGGACCCTAAGCACCGGGGAGCTGTTTTTT.

This sequence joins TRBV7-2 and TRBJ2-7; weak D call: TRBD2 (5 bases). The V end was cut by 1 base, the J end by 3 bases, with 13 bases between. Per the germline V gene, CDR1 is SGHTA and CDR2 is FQGNSA. The CDR3 contains 15 residues. CDR3 amino acids: CASSLDPAAGYEQYF. CDR3 nucleotides: TGTGCCAGCAGCTTAGACCCCGCTGCGGGCTACGAGCAGTACTTC. The whole variable domain, filled in from reference TRBV7-2 and TRBJ2-7, reads GAGVSQSPSNKVTEKGKDVELRCDPISGHTALYWYRQSLGQGLEFLIYFQGNSAPDKSGLPSDRFSAERTGGSVSTLTIQRTQQEDSAVYLCASSLDPAAGYEQYFGPGTRLTVT.

The V and J genes are TRBV4-2 and TRBJ1-3; TRBD1 matches at 9 bases. Germline-derived CDR1 and CDR2 are LGHNA and YNFKEQ. The V and J ends lost 1 base and 4 bases, in that order; junction bases with no gene match: 5. This CDR3 contains 16 residues. CDR3 sequence: CASSQVLGQGGNTIYF. DNA of the CDR3: TGTGCCAGCAGCCAAGTCCTGGGACAGGGAGGAAACACCATATATTTT.

The chain has TRBV5-1 and TRBJ2-2; 8 nucleotides align to TRBD1. J lost 2 bases, V lost 4 bases, and 7 bases had no gene match. This CDR3 has 16 amino acids. The germline V gene encodes CDR1 SGHRS and CDR2 YFSETQ. The CDR3 sequence: CASSIQGQDNTGELFF. The DNA for the CDR3 is TGCGCCAGCAGCATACAGGGACAGGACAACACCGGGGAGCTGTTTTTT.

V gene TRBV2 combines with J gene TRBJ2-3; 12 bases are shared with TRBD2. Germline V CDR1 and CDR2: SNHLY, FYNNEI. This CDR3 spans 20 amino acids. Trimming took 6 bases from V and 3 from J; bases not matched to a gene: 19. The CDR3 here is CASRSELAGGPGARTDTQYF. As DNA, the CDR3 is TGTGCCAGCAGGTCTGAACTAGCGGGGGGCCCCGGTGCCCGGACAGATACGCAGTATTTT.

This sequence joins TRBV7-2 and TRBJ2-1; 8 bases fit TRBD1. CDR3 length: 15 amino acids. The trim removed 4 bases at V and 8 bases at J, leaving 10 bases unmatched. Germline V gene lookup returns CDR1 SGHTA and CDR2 FQGNSA. CDR3 bases: TGTGCCAGCAGCTATGCTGGGACAGGCGGATATGAGCAGTTCTTC. It codes for CASSYAGTGGYEQFF.

The chain has TRBV6-5 and TRBJ2-3, with TRBD1 as a possible D gene (5 bases). Germline V lookup: CDR1 MNHEY, CDR2 SVGAGI. The V end lost 4 bases, the J end lost 5 bases, and 10 bases lay between the germline ends. This CDR3 is built from 13 residues. The CDR3 loop reads CASSSGSQDTQYF. As DNA, the CDR3 is TGTGCCAGCAGTTCAGGGTCGCAAGATACGCAGTATTTT.

The chain is built from TRBV7-2 and TRBJ2-7; D not certain. The germline V gene has CDR1 SGHTA and CDR2 FQGNSA. V shed 3 bases and J shed 0 bases, with 12 bases lying between them. CDR3 length: 15 amino acids. The CDR3 spells CASSLGSLTSYEQYF. In DNA form, the CDR3 reads TGTGCCAGCAGCTTGGGATCCCTCACCTCCTACGAGCAGTACTTC.

The rearrangement joins TRBV5-1 to TRBJ2-7, with 11 nucleotides matching TRBD1. Germline V gene lookup returns CDR1 SGHRS and CDR2 YFSETQ. Trimming took 5 bases from V and 7 from J; bases not matched to a gene: 8. The CDR3 length is 14 residues. Here the CDR3 DNA reads TGCGCCAGCAGTTCGGACAGGGGGCGGGGTGAGCAGTACTTC. Translated, it gives CASSSDRGRGEQYF.

The chain has TRBV6-1 and TRBJ1-1; 7 bases map to TRBD1. Unmatched junction bases numbered 15, after V lost 7 bases and J lost 7 bases. The CDR3 contains 15 residues. Germline V gene lookup returns CDR1 MNHNS and CDR2 SASEGT. The CDR3 sequence: CASTPRGTERVEAFF. Here the CDR3 DNA reads TGTGCCAGCACCCCCCGCGGGACAGAGCGAGTTGAAGCTTTCTTT.

The CDR3 sequence is CASSLGSPAGELFF. DNA of the CDR3: TGCGCCAGCAGCTTGGGTAGTCCTGCCGGGGAGCTGTTTTTT. The chain couples TRBV5-1 to TRBJ2-2; D gene unclear. The germline CDR1 and CDR2 sequences are SGHRS and YFSETQ. With 0 bases removed from V and 6 bases from J, the gap between germline ends came to 9 bases. This CDR3 has 14 amino acids. The whole variable domain, remainder taken from reference TRBV5-1 and TRBJ2-2, is KAGVTQTPRYLIKTRGQQVTLSCSPISGHRSVSWYQQTPGQGLQFLFEYFSETQRNKGNFPGRFSGRQFSNSRSEMNVSTLELGDSALYLCASSLGSPAGELFFGEGSRLTVL.

This chain links TRBV10-3 with TRBJ2-1; 10 bases are shared with TRBD2. Trimming took 4 bases from V and 9 from J; bases not matched to a gene: 12. The CDR3 consists of 16 residues. Germline CDR1 and CDR2: ENHRY and SYGVKD. The CDR3 spells CAISGASGSSFGEQFF. CDR3 bases: TGTGCCATCAGTGGGGCTAGCGGGAGTTCCTTCGGTGAGCAGTTCTTC.

This chain joins TRBV10-3 and TRBJ1-4, with TRBD1 as a possible D gene (6 bases). The CDR3 extends over 13 amino acids. Trimming took 3 bases from V and 8 from J, leaving 10 bases between them. Germline V gene lookup returns CDR1 ENHRY and CDR2 SYGVKD. The CDR3 region has the DNA TGTGCCATCAGTGAAGGGACAAGCGAAAAACTGTTTTTT. It yields the protein CAISEGTSEKLFF.

The chain couples TRBV9 to TRBJ2-1; weak D call: TRBD1 (5 bases). This CDR3 has 14 residues. Trimming stripped 3 bases from V and 0 bases from J, with 7 bases between. The germline V gene has CDR1 SGDLS and CDR2 YYNGEE. CDR3 sequence: CASSDRSSYNEQFF. The CDR3 DNA reads TGTGCCAGCAGCGACAGGAGCTCCTACAATGAGCAGTTCTTC.